Each of the 30 T cell receptor beta chains below was sequenced from the same sample in a study of CD8+CD57+ T cells in acquired aplastic anemia. TCR beta VDJ combinations and CDR3 sequences were profiled from genomic DNA. TCRdb processed the reads anew with MiXCR; each CDR3 protein has one entry. This table holds about 180,000 distinct CDR3 sequences, less than 60% found once. All patients picked for sequencing had shown, by flow cytometry, an expansion of CD8+CD57+ cells. Sequencing was performed on sorted CD4+, CD8+, or CD8+CD57+ T cells (not recorded which) from PBMCs. Source of these receptors: a human donor with aplastic anemia.

The rearrangement links TRBV2 to TRBJ1-6; a weak D match, TRBD1 (5 bases). Trimming removed 6 bases from V and 7 bases from J, with 10 bases in between. This CDR3 spans 13 amino acids. The germline V gene has CDR1 SNHLY and CDR2 FYNNEI. The CDR3, as DNA: TGTGCCAGCAGCCAGGGTTGGAATTCACCCCTCCACTTT. Protein product: CASSQGWNSPLHF. Using reference TRBV2 and TRBJ1-6 for the parts outside the CDR3, the full variable domain is EPEVTQTPSHQVTQMGQEVILRCVPISNHLYFYWYRQILGQKVEFLVSFYNNEISEKSEIFDDQFSVERPDGSNFTLKIRSTKLEDSAMYFCASSQGWNSPLHFGNGTRLTVT.

This clonotype showed up just a few times. This sequence joins TRBV30 and TRBJ2-1; TRBD1 aligns across 10 bases. J was trimmed by 3 bases and V by 1 base; bases with no gene match: 3. CDR1 is GTSNPN and CDR2 is SVGIG in the germline V gene (reference sequence). The CDR3 covers 15 residues. CDR3 protein: CAWSGDRGFYNEQFF. CDR3 sequence (DNA): TGTGCCTGGAGTGGGGACAGGGGATTCTACAATGAGCAGTTCTTC.

The chain has TRBV20-1 and TRBJ1-2; D unresolved. This CDR3 has 12 residues. CDR1 DFQATT and CDR2 SNEGSKA come from the germline V gene (reference sequence). With 7 bases removed from V and 7 bases from J, the gap between germline ends came to 16 bases. The CDR3 DNA reads as TGCAGTGAGGAGGGAGGGCTCGGTGGCTACACCTTC. Translated, it gives CSEEGGLGGYTF.

V usage is TRBV7-3 and J usage is TRBJ1-3; the D is unclear. From germline, CDR1 is SGHTA and CDR2 FQGTGA. The CDR3 contains 13 residues. The germline V and J ends were trimmed by 6 bases and 3 bases, with 9 bases remaining between them. The CDR3 is CASSQDDGNTIYF. CDR3 in DNA: TGTGCCAGCAGTCAGGACGATGGAAACACCATATATTTT.

The chain is built from TRBV9 and TRBJ1-1; no reliable D call. This CDR3 has 12 amino acids. V was clipped by 4 bases and J by 4 bases, with 8 bases between them. Looked up from germline, CDR1 is SGDLS and CDR2 is YYNGEE. Written as DNA, the CDR3 is TGTGCCAGCAGCATGGAGGGCACTGAAGCTTTCTTT. Its translation is CASSMEGTEAFF. The variable domain in full, completed from reference TRBV9 and TRBJ1-1, reads DSGVTQTPKHLITATGQRVTLRCSPRSGDLSVYWYQQSLDQGLQFLIQYYNGEERAKGNILERFSAQQFPDLHSELNLSSLELGDSALYFCASSMEGTEAFFGQGTRLTVV.

A single count supports this clonotype. As DNA, the CDR3 is TGTGCCAGCAGCCCTCTGAGTATCCCCCAGGACGAGCAGTACTTC. This translates into CASSPLSIPQDEQYF. The chain carries TRBV7-9 and TRBJ2-7, with no clear D. The V and J ends lost 5 bases and 5 bases respectively, with 19 bases between them. This CDR3 is built from 15 residues. Germline V CDR1 and CDR2: SEHNR, FQNEAQ (reference sequence).

Regarding this clonotype: This could be a read error, since a much larger clone is one nucleotide away. The gene calls are TRBV6-2 or TRBV6-3 and TRBJ1-2; unclear D gene. The germline CDR1 and CDR2 sequences are MNHEY and SVGEGT. The CDR3 sequence is 13 residues long. Trimming removed 0 bases from V and 4 bases from J, with 6 bases in between. The CDR3 DNA is TGTGCCAGCAGTTACTCGATAGCCTATGGCTACACCTTC. It codes for CASSYSIAYGYTF.

Ten or more counts support this clonotype. V gene TRBV9 combines with J gene TRBJ2-1; tentatively, D is TRBD1 (5 bases). This CDR3 region has 15 residues. Germline V lookup: CDR1 SGDLS, CDR2 YYNGEE. V was trimmed by 0 bases and J by 0 bases, leaving 7 bases between them. This CDR3 is CASSVGDSSYNEQFF. The CDR3 DNA follows: TGTGCCAGCAGCGTAGGTGACAGCTCCTACAATGAGCAGTTCTTC.

V and J are TRBV3-1 and TRBJ1-3; D is uncertain. V lost 3 bases to trimming and J lost 9 bases, with 12 bases between them. The CDR3 consists of 13 residues. Germline V gene lookup returns CDR1 LGHDT and CDR2 YNNKEL (reference sequence). In DNA form, the CDR3 reads TGTGCCAGCAGCCATTTGGACGGAGGCACCATATATTTT. This gives the protein CASSHLDGGTIYF.

In nucleotides, the CDR3 is TGTGCCAGCAGCGCCATGGCAGGGACCTTTAATCAGCCCCAGCATTTT. This codes for CASSAMAGTFNQPQHF. The chain employs TRBV7-3 and TRBJ1-5; TRBD1 might be the D (5 bases). The CDR3 sequence is 16 residues long. CDR1 and CDR2 (germline): SGHTA, FQGTGA. The V end lost 5 bases, the J end lost 4 bases, and 18 bases lay between the germline ends.

The chain employs TRBV20-1 and TRBJ2-5; the D is unclear. Germline values: CDR1 DFQATT, CDR2 SNEGSKA (reference sequence). V was pared by 3 bases and J by 7 bases, with 9 bases between. This CDR3 spans 11 amino acids. The CDR3 DNA reads TGCAGTGCTAGGCCCCCAGGGACCCAGTACTTC. It translates to CSARPPGTQYF.

V and J are TRBV6-5 and TRBJ2-7; unclear D gene. V lost 0 bases and J lost 3, with 9 bases in between. In germline, CDR1 is MNHEY, CDR2 SVGAGI. The CDR3 covers 14 residues. The CDR3 nucleotides read TGTGCCAGCAGTTACTCGGGCACCTACTACGAGCAGTACTTC. Its protein product is CASSYSGTYYEQYF.

There are many counts of this clonotype. The chain links TRBV29-1 to TRBJ2-5; D is unresolved. The CDR3 sequence is 10 residues long. Germline CDR1 SQVTM, CDR2 ANQGSEA. Trimming removed 4 bases at V and 3 bases at J, with 3 bases between. CDR3 amino acids: CSVGEETQYF. The CDR3 DNA reads TGCAGCGTTGGGGAAGAGACCCAGTACTTC.

The gene calls are TRBV10-1 and TRBJ2-7; D tentatively fits TRBD1 or TRBD2 (5 bases each). CDR3 length equals 14 residues. Deletions cut 8 bases from V and 4 bases from J, with 18 bases between. Germline V gene data show CDR1 as WNHNN and CDR2 as SYGVQD (reference sequence). This CDR3 is CASGDGAELYEQYF. In nucleotides, the CDR3 is TGCGCCAGCGGGGACGGGGCTGAGCTTTACGAGCAGTACTTC.

This clonotype was counted at least ten times. This chain connects TRBV6-2 or TRBV6-3 to TRBJ2-1, with TRBD1 matching 9 bases. CDR3 size: 14 residues. The germline V gene has CDR1 MNHEY and CDR2 SVGEGT. V was clipped by 7 bases and J by 4 bases; unmatched bases: 5. The CDR3 spells CASTRDRAYNEQFF. The CDR3 bases are TGTGCCAGCACGCGGGACAGGGCTTACAATGAGCAGTTCTTC.

CDR3 residues: CASSRGQGAHEQYF. DNA of the CDR3: TGTGCCAGCAGCCGAGGACAGGGGGCCCACGAGCAGTACTTC. The J gene is TRBJ2-7, the V gene TRBV7-2; TRBD1 matches at 11 bases. This CDR3 is built from 14 residues. CDR1 and CDR2 (germline): SGHTA, FQGNSA. V lost 5 bases to trimming and J lost 5 bases; unmatched junction nucleotides: 5.

The chain is built from TRBV7-2 and TRBJ2-5, with a tentative D call TRBD1 (5 bases). V was pared by 1 base and J by 4 bases, with 10 bases between. This CDR3 is 14 amino acids long. Germline values: CDR1 SGHTA, CDR2 FQGNSA. This chain's CDR3 is CASSLEWQGETQYF. The CDR3 DNA follows: TGTGCCAGCAGCTTAGAGTGGCAGGGAGAGACCCAGTACTTC.

This chain connects TRBV15 to TRBJ1-2; D gene unclear. The CDR3 spans 14 residues. V lost 3 bases to trimming and J lost 3 bases, with 11 bases between them. From germline, CDR1 is LNHNV and CDR2 YYDKDF (reference sequence). CDR3 residues: CATSRGSLDYGYTF. CDR3 bases: TGTGCCACCAGCAGGGGGTCGTTGGACTATGGCTACACCTTC.

Many counts were recorded for this clonotype. This chain joins TRBV5-1 and TRBJ2-3; 14 bases match TRBD2. Losses at the gene ends were 4 bases for V and 2 bases for J; bases not matched to a gene: 12. The CDR3 covers 19 residues. Per the germline V gene, CDR1 is SGHRS and CDR2 is YFSETQ. CDR3 in amino acids: CASSPVGTSGRWTTDTQYF. The CDR3 nucleotides are TGCGCCAGCAGCCCCGTCGGGACTAGCGGGAGATGGACCACAGATACGCAGTATTTT.

Many counts were recorded for this clonotype. V usage is TRBV7-2 and J usage is TRBJ2-3; 11 bases align to TRBD1. CDR1 is SGHTA and CDR2 is FQGNSA in the germline V gene. The CDR3 is 14 amino acids. Unmatched junction bases numbered 4, after V lost 5 bases and J lost 6 bases. CDR3 region: CASSRDRGGDTQYF. CDR3 in DNA: TGTGCCAGCAGCCGGGACAGGGGGGGGGATACGCAGTATTTT.

V and J are TRBV9 and TRBJ1-1; D is ambiguous. V shed 3 bases and J shed 0 bases, with 9 bases lying between them. The CDR3 loop spans 14 amino acids. The germline V gene has CDR1 SGDLS and CDR2 YYNGEE. For the CDR3, the DNA is TGTGCCAGCAGCGATCGTGACATGAACACTGAAGCTTTCTTT. It specifies CASSDRDMNTEAFF.

The CDR3 here is CAIGGTGADGTQYF. The CDR3 nucleotides read TGTGCCATCGGGGGGACAGGGGCAGACGGGACCCAGTACTTC. The chain links TRBV10-3 to TRBJ2-5; 10 bases are shared with TRBD1. The germline V gene has CDR1 ENHRY and CDR2 SYGVKD. V was clipped by 8 bases and J by 7 bases; unmatched bases: 10. The CDR3 covers 14 residues.

J is TRBJ2-7 and V is TRBV5-1, with TRBD1 identical over 11 bases. The CDR3 runs to 15 residues. CDR1 and CDR2 from the germline V gene are SGHRS and YFSETQ. The V gene end was trimmed by 4 bases and the J gene end by 2 bases; junction bases not matched to a gene: 5. CDR3 nucleotide sequence: TGCGCCAGCAGCGGGGGACAGGGGGTTACCTACGAGCAGTACTTC. Amino acid sequence: CASSGGQGVTYEQYF.

The chain uses TRBV11-2 and TRBJ1-2; D is perhaps TRBD1 (6 bases). V gave up 4 bases and J gave up 8 bases, with 23 bases separating them. This CDR3 comprises 16 residues. Germline V gives CDR1 SGHAT, CDR2 FQNNGV. The CDR3 bases are TGTGCCAGCAGCTCGAACCCAGGACAGCTGGGTCAGGGCTACACCTTC. This gives the protein CASSSNPGQLGQGYTF.

This clonotype showed up just a few times. The chain recombines TRBV10-3 with TRBJ2-1; weak D call: TRBD1 (6 bases). V was clipped by 4 bases and J by 7 bases, with 14 bases between them. The germline CDR1 and CDR2 sequences are ENHRY and SYGVKD. The CDR3 spans 14 residues. CDR3 loop: CAISVGTGMNEQFF. The CDR3 DNA follows: TGTGCCATCAGTGTGGGAACAGGGATGAATGAGCAGTTCTTC.

The genes are TRBV3-1 and TRBJ2-1; D is perhaps TRBD1 (6 bases). Per germline, CDR1 LGHDT and CDR2 YNNKEL (reference sequence). Trimming removed 4 bases at V and 10 bases at J, with 11 bases between. The CDR3 loop spans 12 amino acids. CDR3 amino acids: CASSLVRGEQFF. CDR3 DNA sequence: TGTGCCAGCAGCCTCGTCAGGGGCGAGCAGTTCTTC.

This clonotype was recorded a few times. The genes are TRBV24-1 and TRBJ2-1, with a possible D match to TRBD1 (8 bases). The CDR3 has 17 residues. The germline CDR1 and CDR2 sequences are KGHDR and SFDVKD. Trimming pared 11 bases from V and 8 bases from J, leaving 30 bases between. Here the CDR3 DNA reads TGTGCCAGCTCAGGGGGCCGCGGGGCGGGAGATCTCGATGAGCAGTTCTTC. It yields the protein CASSGGRGAGDLDEQFF.

J is TRBJ2-6 and V is TRBV29-1; D gene ambiguous. CDR1 is SQVTM and CDR2 is ANQGSEA in the germline V gene. Trimming cost V 0 bases and J 4 bases, with 19 bases left between them. The CDR3 has 18 residues. CDR3 bases: TGCAGCGTTGAAGACGCGGACGGTACTGGGCGGGGGGCCAACGTCCTGACTTTC. Encoded protein: CSVEDADGTGRGANVLTF.

The chain joins TRBV24-1 to TRBJ1-1; tentatively, D is TRBD1 (5 bases). Deletions cut 1 base from V and 8 bases from J, with 10 bases between. Germline assignment: CDR1 KGHDR and CDR2 SFDVKD. The CDR3 sequence is 13 residues long. The CDR3 reads CATSDLITGEAFF. CDR3 DNA sequence: TGTGCCACCAGTGATTTAATAACAGGAGAAGCTTTCTTT.

The count of this clonotype is one. The gene calls are TRBV7-8 and TRBJ1-1; 9 bases map to TRBD1. The CDR3 runs 15 residues. The germline V gene encodes CDR1 SGHVS and CDR2 FQNEAQ. The junction had 6 bases not matched to a gene; V was cut back by 6 bases and J by 1 base. The CDR3 DNA reads as TGTGCCAGCAGACAAACAGGGGGCGAGAACACTGAAGCTTTCTTT. Its translation is CASRQTGGENTEAFF.